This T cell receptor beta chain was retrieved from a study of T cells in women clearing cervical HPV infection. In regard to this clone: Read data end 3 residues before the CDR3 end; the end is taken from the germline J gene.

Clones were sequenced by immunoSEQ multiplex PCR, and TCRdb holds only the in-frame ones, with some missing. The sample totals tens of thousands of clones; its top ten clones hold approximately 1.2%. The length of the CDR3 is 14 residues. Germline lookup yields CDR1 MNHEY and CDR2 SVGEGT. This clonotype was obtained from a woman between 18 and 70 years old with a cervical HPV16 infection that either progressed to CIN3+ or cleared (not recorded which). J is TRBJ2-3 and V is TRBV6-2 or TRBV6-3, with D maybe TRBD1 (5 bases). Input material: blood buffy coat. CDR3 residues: CASSPRQPQETQYF. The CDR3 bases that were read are TGTGCCAGCAGTCCCCGACAGCCTCAAGAGACG.